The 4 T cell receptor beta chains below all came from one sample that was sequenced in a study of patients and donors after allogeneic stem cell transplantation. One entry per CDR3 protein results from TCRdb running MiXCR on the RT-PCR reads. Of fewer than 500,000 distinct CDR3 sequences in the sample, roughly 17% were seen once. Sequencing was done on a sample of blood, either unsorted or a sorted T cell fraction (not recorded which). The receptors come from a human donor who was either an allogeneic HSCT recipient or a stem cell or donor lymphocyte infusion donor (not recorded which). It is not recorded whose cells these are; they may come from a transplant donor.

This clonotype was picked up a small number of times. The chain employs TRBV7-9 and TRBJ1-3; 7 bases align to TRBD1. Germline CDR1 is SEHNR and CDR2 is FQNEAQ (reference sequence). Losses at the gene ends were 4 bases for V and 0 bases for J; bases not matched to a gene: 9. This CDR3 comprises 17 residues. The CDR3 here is CASSYAGTENSGNTIYF. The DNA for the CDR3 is TGTGCCAGCAGCTACGCCGGGACAGAAAACTCTGGAAACACCATATATTTT.

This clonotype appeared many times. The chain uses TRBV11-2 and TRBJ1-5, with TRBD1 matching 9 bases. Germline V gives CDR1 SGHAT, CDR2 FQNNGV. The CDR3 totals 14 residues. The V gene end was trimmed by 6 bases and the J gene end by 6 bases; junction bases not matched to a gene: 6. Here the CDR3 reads CASSLGQGGQPQHF. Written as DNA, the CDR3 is TGTGCCAGCAGTTTGGGACAGGGCGGTCAGCCCCAGCATTTT. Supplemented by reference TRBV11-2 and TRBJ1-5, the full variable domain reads EAGVAQSPRYKIIEKRQSVAFWCNPISGHATLYWYQQILGQGPKLLIQFQNNGVVDDSQLPKDRFSAERLKGVDSTLKIQPAKLEDSAVYLCASSLGQGGQPQHFGDGTRLSIL.

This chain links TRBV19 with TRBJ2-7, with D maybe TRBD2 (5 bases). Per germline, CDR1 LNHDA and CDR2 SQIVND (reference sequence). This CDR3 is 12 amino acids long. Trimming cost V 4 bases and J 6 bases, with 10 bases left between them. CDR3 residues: CASSTRRGEQYF. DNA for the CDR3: TGTGCCAGTAGTACCAGACGGGGCGAGCAGTACTTC.

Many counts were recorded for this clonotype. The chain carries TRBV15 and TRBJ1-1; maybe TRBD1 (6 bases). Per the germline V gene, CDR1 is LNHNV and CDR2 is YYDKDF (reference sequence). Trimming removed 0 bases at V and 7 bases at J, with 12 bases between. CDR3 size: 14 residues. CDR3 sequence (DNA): TGTGCCACCAGCAGAGATCACAGGGAAGGTGAAGCTTTCTTT. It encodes CATSRDHREGEAFF.